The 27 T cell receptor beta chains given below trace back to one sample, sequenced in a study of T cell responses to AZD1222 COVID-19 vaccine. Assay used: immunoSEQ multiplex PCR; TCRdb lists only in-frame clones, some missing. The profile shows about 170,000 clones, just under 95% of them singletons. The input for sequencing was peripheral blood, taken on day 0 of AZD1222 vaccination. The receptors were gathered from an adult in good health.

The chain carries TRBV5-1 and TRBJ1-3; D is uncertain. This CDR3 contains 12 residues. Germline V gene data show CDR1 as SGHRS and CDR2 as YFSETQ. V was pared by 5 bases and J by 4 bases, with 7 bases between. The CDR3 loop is CASRGTGNTIYF. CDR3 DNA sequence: TGCGCCAGCAGGGGCACCGGAAACACCATATATTTT.

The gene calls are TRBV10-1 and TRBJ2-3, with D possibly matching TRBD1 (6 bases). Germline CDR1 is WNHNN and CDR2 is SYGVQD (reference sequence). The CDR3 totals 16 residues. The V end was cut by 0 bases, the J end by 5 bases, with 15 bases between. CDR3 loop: CASSESATGGRDTQYF. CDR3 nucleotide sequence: TGCGCCAGCAGTGAGTCCGCGACTGGGGGCCGAGATACGCAGTATTTT.

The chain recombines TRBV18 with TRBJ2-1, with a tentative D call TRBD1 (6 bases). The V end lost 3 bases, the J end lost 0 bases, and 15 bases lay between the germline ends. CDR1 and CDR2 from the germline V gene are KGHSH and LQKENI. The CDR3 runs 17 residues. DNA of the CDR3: TGTGCCAGCTCACCCCCAGGCCAGGGGAGCTCCTACAATGAGCAGTTCTTC. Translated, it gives CASSPPGQGSSYNEQFF.

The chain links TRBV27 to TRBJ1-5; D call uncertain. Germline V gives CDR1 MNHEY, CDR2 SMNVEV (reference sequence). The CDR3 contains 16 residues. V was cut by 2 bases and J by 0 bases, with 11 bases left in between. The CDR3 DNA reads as TGTGCCAGCAGTTTAGCGGGCACATATAGCAATCAGCCCCAGCATTTT. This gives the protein CASSLAGTYSNQPQHF.

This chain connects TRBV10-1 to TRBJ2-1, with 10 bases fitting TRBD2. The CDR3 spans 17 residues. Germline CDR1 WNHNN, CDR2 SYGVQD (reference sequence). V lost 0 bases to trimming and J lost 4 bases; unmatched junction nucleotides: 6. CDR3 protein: CASSESASGSPYNEQFF. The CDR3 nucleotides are TGCGCCAGCAGTGAGTCCGCTAGCGGGAGCCCTTACAATGAGCAGTTCTTC.

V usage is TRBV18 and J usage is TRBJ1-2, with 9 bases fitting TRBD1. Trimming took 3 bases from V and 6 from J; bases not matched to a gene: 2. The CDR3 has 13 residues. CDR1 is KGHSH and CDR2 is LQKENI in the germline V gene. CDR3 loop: CASSPGTGNGYTF. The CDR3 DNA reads TGTGCCAGCTCACCCGGGACAGGGAATGGCTACACCTTC.

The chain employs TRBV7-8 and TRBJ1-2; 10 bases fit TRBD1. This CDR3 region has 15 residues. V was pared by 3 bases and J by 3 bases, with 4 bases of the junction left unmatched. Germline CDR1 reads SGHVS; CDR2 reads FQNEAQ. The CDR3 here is CASSLGQGLDYGYTF. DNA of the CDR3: TGTGCCAGCAGCTTGGGACAGGGGCTCGACTATGGCTACACCTTC.

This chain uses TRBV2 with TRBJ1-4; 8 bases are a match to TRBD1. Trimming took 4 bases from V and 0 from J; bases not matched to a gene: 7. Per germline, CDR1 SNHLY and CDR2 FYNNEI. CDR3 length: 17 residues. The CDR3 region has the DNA TGTGCCAGCAGTGCCTACAGGGGGTTGTCAACTAATGAAAAACTGTTTTTT. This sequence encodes CASSAYRGLSTNEKLFF.

In DNA form, the CDR3 reads TGTGCCAGCAGCCGAGTCGTGTTTGGGTACCGTCAAGAGACCCAGTACTTC. Protein sequence: CASSRVVFGYRQETQYF. The chain links TRBV5-6 to TRBJ2-5, with unresolved D. V gave up 4 bases and J gave up 2 bases, with 21 bases separating them. The length of the CDR3 is 17 residues. Germline V CDR1 and CDR2: SGHDT, YYEEEE.

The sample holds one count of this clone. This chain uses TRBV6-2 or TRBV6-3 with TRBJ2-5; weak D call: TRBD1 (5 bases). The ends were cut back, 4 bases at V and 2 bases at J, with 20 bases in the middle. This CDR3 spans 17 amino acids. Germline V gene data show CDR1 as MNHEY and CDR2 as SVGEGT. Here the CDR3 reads CASSWAFRTQAQETQYF. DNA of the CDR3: TGTGCCAGCAGTTGGGCTTTTCGTACACAGGCACAAGAGACCCAGTACTTC.

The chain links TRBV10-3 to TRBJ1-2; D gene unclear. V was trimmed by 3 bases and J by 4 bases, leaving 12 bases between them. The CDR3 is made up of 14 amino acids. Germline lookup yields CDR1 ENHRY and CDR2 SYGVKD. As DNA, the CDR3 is TGTGCCATCAGTGAATCAGGATCAAGCTATGGCTACACCTTC. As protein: CAISESGSSYGYTF.

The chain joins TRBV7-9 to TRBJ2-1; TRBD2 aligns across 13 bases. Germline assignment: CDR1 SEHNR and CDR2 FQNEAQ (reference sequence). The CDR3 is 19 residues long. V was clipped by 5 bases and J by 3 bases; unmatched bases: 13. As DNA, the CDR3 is TGTGCCAGCAGCCCAACTTCTCGGGGGACTAGCGGGATCTACAATGAGCAGTTCTTC. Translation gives CASSPTSRGTSGIYNEQFF. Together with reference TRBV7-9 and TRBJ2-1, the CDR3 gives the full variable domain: DTGVSQNPRHKITKRGQNVTFRCDPISEHNRLYWYRQTLGQGPEFLTYFQNEAQLEKSRLLSDRFSAERPKGSFSTLEIQRTEQGDSAMYLCASSPTSRGTSGIYNEQFFGPGTRLTVL.

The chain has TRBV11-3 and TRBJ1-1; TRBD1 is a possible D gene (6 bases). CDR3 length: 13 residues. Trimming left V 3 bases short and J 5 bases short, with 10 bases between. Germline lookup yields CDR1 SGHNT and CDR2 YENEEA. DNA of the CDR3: TGTGCCAGCAGCTTGGGGGCAGGGACTGAAGCTTTCTTT. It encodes CASSLGAGTEAFF.

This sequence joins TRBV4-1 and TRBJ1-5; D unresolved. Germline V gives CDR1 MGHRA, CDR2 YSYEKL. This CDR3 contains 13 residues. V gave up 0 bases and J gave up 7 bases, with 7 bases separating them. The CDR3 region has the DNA TGCGCCAGCAGCCAAGATCCGGGGCAGCCCCAGCATTTT. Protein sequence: CASSQDPGQPQHF.

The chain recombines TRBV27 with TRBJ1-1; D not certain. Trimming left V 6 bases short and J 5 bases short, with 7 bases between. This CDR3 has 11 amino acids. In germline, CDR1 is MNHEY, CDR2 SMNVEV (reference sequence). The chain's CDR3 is CASRDETEAFF. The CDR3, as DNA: TGTGCCAGCAGGGACGAAACTGAAGCTTTCTTT.

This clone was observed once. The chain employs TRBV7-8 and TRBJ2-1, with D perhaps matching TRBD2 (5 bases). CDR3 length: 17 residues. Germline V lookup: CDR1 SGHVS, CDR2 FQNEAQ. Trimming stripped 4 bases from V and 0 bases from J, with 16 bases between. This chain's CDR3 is CASSSGVLRSSYNEQFF. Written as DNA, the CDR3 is TGTGCCAGCAGCTCCGGGGTCTTAAGGAGCTCCTACAATGAGCAGTTCTTC.

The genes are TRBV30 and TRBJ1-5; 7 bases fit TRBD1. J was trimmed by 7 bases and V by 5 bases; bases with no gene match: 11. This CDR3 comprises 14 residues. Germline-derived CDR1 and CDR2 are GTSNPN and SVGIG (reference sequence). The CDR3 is CAWGSYRGSQPQHF. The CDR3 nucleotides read TGTGCCTGGGGATCATACAGGGGTAGCCAGCCCCAGCATTTT.

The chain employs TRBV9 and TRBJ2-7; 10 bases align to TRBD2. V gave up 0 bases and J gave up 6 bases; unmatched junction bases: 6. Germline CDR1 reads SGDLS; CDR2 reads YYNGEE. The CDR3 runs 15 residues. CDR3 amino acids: CASSVAASGSSEQYF. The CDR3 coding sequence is TGTGCCAGCAGCGTAGCGGCTAGCGGGAGTTCCGAGCAGTACTTC.

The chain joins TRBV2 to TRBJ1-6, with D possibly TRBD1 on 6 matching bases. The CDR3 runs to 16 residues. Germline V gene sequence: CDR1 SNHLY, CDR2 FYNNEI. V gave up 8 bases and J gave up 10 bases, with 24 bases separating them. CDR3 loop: CASGTTGTRVGSPLHF. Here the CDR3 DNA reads TGTGCCAGCGGTACTACAGGGACTCGGGTCGGCTCACCCCTCCACTTT.

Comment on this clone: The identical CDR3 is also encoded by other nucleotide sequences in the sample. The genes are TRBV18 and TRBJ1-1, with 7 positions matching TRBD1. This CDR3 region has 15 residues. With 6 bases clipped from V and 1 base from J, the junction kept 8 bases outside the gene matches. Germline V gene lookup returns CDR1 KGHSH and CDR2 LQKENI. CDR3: CASSPRTGENTEAFF. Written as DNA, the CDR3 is TGTGCCAGCTCGCCTCGGACAGGCGAGAACACTGAAGCTTTCTTT.

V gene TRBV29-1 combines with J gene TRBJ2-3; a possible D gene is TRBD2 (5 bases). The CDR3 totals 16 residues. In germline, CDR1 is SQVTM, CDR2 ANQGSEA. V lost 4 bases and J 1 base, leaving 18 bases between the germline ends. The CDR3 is CSVGIGGQEGTDTQYF. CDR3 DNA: TGCAGCGTTGGGATTGGCGGGCAGGAGGGCACAGATACGCAGTATTTT.

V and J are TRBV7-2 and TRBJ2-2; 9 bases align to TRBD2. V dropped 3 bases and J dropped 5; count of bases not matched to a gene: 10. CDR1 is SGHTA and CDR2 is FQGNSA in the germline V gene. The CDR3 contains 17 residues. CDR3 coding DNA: TGTGCCAGCAGCTTGTGGCGGGGGGGCCGGGGAACCGGGGAGCTGTTTTTT. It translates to CASSLWRGGRGTGELFF.

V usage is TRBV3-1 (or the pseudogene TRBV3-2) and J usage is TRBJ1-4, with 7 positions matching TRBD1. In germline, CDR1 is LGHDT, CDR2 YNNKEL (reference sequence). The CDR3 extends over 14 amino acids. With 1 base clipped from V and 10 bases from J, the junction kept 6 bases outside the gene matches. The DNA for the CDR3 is TGTGCCAGCAGCCAAGCAGGGGGTGAGGTAAAACTGTTTTTT. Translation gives CASSQAGGEVKLFF.

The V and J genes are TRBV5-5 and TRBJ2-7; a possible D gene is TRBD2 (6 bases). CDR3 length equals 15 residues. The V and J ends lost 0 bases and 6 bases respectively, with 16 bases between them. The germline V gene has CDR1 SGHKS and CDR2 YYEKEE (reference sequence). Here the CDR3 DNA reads TGTGCCAGCAGCTTGGCTGCCCGAGGAGGGACCGAGCAGTACTTC. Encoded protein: CASSLAARGGTEQYF.

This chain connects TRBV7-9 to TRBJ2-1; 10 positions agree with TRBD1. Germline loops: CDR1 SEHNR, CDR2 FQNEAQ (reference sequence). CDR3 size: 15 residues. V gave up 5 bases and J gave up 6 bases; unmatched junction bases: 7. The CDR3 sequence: CASSTTGTGANEQFF. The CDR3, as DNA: TGTGCCAGCAGCACGACCGGGACAGGGGCCAATGAGCAGTTCTTC.

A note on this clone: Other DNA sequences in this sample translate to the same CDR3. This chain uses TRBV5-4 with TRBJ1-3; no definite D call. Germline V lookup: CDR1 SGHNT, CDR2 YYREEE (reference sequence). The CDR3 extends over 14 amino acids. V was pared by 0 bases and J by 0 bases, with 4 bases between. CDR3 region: CASSLGGSGNTIYF. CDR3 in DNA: TGTGCCAGCAGCTTGGGGGGCTCTGGAAACACCATATATTTT. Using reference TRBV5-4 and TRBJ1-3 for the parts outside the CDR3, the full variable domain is ETGVTQSPTHLIKTRGQQVTLRCSSQSGHNTVSWYQQALGQGPQFIFQYYREEENGRGNFPPRFSGLQFPNYSSELNVNALELDDSALYLCASSLGGSGNTIYFGEGSWLTVV.

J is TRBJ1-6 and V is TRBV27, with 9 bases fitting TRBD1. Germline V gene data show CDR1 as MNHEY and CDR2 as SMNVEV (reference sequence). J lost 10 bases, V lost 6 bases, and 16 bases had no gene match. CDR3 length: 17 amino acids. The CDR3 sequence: CASSSRGTGQGNSPLHF. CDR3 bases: TGTGCCAGCAGCTCCCGGGGAACCGGACAGGGGAACTCACCCCTCCACTTT.